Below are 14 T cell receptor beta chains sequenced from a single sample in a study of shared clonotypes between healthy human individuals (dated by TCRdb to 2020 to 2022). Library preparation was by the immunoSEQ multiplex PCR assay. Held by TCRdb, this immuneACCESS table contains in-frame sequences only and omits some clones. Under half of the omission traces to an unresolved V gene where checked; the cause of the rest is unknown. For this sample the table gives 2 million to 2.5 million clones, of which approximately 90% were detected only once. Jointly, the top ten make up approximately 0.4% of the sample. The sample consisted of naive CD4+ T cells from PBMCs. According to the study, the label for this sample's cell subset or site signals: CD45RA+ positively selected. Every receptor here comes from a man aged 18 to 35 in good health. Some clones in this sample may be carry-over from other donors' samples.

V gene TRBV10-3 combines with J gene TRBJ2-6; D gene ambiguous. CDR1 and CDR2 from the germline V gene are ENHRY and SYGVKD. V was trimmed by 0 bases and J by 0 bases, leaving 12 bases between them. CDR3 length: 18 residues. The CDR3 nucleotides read TGTGCCATCAGTGAGTCGTACGGGTTCAGCTCTGGGGCCAACGTCCTGACTTTC. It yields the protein CAISESYGFSSGANVLTF.

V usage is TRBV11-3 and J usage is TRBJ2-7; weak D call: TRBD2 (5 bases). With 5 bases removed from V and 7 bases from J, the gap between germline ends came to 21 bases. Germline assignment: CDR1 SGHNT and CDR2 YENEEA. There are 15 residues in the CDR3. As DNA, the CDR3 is TGTGCCAGCAGCCTTGGACGAGTCGCCAGAGGGGAGCAGTACTTC. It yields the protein CASSLGRVARGEQYF.

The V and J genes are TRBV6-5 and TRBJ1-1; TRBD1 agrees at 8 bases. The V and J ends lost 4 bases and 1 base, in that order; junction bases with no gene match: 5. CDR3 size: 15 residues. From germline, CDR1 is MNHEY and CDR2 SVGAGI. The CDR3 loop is CASSSGGAGNTEAFF. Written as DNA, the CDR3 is TGTGCCAGCAGTTCAGGGGGCGCGGGGAACACTGAAGCTTTCTTT.

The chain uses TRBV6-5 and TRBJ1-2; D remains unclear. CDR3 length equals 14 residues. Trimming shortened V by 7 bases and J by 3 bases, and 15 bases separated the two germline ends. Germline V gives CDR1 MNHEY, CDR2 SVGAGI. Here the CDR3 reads CASMSPTQHYGYTF. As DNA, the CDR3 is TGTGCCAGCATGTCCCCGACCCAGCACTATGGCTACACCTTC.

The CDR3 sequence is CASSLAGRQSTDTQYF. The CDR3 nucleotides are TGTGCCAGCAGCTTGGCGGGACGCCAAAGCACAGATACGCAGTATTTT. This chain links TRBV5-6 with TRBJ2-3; perhaps D is TRBD1 or TRBD2 (5 bases each). CDR1 is SGHDT and CDR2 is YYEEEE in the germline V gene. Trimming cost V 0 bases and J 0 bases, with 11 bases left between them. The CDR3 covers 16 residues.

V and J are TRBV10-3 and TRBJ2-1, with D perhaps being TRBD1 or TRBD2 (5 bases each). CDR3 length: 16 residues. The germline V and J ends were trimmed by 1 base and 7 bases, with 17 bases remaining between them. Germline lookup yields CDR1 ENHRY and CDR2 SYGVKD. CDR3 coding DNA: TGTGCCATCAGTGAGTTGGGGACGAACGGTCGGAATGAGCAGTTCTTC. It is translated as CAISELGTNGRNEQFF.

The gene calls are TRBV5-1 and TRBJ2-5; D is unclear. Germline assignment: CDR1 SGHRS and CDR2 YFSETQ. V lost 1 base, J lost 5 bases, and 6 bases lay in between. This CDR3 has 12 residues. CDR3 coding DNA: TGCGCCAGCAGCTTGACGATCGAGACCCAGTACTTC. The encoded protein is CASSLTIETQYF.

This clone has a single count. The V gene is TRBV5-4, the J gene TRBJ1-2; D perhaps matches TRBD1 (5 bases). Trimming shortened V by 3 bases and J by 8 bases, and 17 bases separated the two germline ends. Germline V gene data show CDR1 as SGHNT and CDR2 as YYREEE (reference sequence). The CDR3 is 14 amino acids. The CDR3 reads CASSSAGGSSGYTF. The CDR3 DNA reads TGTGCCAGCAGCTCCGCCGGGGGGTCTTCGGGCTACACCTTC.

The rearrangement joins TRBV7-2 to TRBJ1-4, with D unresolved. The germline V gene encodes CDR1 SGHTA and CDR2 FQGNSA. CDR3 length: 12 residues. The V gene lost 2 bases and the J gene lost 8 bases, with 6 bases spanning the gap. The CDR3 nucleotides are TGTGCCAGCAGCTTACGCGGCGAAAAACTGTTTTTT. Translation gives CASSLRGEKLFF.

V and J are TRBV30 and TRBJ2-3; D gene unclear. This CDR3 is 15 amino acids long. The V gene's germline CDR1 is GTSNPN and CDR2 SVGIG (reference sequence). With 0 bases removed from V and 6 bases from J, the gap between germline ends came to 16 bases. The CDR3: CAWSVLGVRGDTQYF. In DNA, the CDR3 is TGTGCCTGGAGTGTACTTGGGGTGCGCGGTGATACGCAGTATTTT.

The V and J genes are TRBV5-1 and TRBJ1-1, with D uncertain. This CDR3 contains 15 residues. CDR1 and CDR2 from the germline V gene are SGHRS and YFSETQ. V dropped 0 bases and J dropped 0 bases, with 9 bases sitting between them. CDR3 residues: CASSLVGRLNTEAFF. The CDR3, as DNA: TGCGCCAGCAGCTTGGTTGGCAGGCTGAACACTGAAGCTTTCTTT. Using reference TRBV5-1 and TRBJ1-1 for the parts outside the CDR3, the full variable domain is KAGVTQTPRYLIKTRGQQVTLSCSPISGHRSVSWYQQTPGQGLQFLFEYFSETQRNKGNFPGRFSGRQFSNSRSEMNVSTLELGDSALYLCASSLVGRLNTEAFFGQGTRLTVV.

This chain's CDR3 is CASSPSGTETAQYF. In nucleotides, the CDR3 is TGTGCCAGCAGCCCCTCCGGGACAGAGACGGCCCAGTACTTC. V usage is TRBV14 and J usage is TRBJ2-5, with TRBD1 matching over 7 bases. With V trimmed by 4 bases and J by 9 bases, 11 bases remained unmatched. Germline V gene sequence: CDR1 SGHDN, CDR2 FVKESK. The CDR3 has 14 residues.

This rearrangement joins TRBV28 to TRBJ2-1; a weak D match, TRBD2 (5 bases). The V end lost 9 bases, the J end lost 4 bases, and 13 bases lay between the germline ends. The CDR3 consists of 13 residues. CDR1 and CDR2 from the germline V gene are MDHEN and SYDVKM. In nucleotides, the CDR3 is TGTGCCAGTGGTAGAACGGGATACAATGAGCAGTTCTTC. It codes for CASGRTGYNEQFF.

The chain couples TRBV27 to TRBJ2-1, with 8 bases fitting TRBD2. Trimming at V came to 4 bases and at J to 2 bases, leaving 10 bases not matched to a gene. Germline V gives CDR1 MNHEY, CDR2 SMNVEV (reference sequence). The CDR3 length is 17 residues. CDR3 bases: TGTGCCAGCAGTTCCGGGATAAGCGGGAGAGCCTACAATGAGCAGTTCTTC. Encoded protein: CASSSGISGRAYNEQFF.